This T cell receptor beta chain stems from a study of cytomegalovirus exposure and HLA in healthy donors. Study findings and constraints: Being productive about 87% or about 30% of the time was typical of most TCR beta V segments in an earlier analysis.

The PCR had 60 Vbeta and 13 Jbeta primers. The method was immunoSEQ multiplex PCR; TCRdb's version includes in-frame clones alone and lacks a portion of them. The sample lists about 140,000 clones, roughly 85% occurring once. Worth noting for this clone: What it binds is not known.

Trimming took 10 bases from V and 8 from J, leaving 11 bases between them. This CDR3 comprises 10 residues. Per germline, CDR1 MDHEN and CDR2 SYDVKM. Sequencing was done on a sample of PBMCs. This sequence was found in a man in his forties in good health and CMV-seropositive. The J gene is TRBJ1-2, the V gene TRBV28; weak D call: TRBD1 (6 bases). The CDR3 here is CAIRDIGYTF. CDR3 nucleotide sequence: TGTGCCATTAGGGACATCGGCTACACCTTC.